The rows below give T cell receptor beta chains drawn from one sample of a study of CD8+CD57+ T cells in acquired aplastic anemia. Using its own MiXCR run on the reads, TCRdb lists one record per CDR3 protein. This table holds under 200,000 distinct CDR3 sequences, around half found once. The source material was sorted CD4+, CD8+, or CD8+CD57+ T cells (not recorded which) from PBMCs. Every receptor here comes from a human donor with aplastic anemia. CDR3s include the opening cysteine and the closing phenylalanine or tryptophan. A D gene is named only where the DNA matches it firmly. Expanded clones are given a class, and other clones once, few, many or no size at all.

j_gene: TRBJ1-2; v_gene: TRBV25-1; d_gene: -; abundance: -; CDR3aa: CASRETSANYGYTF; CDR3nt: TGTGCCAGCAGAGAGACCTCGGCTAACTATGGCTACACCTTC
j_gene: TRBJ2-7; v_gene: TRBV11-2; d_gene: -; abundance: -; CDR3aa: CASSRAELYEQYF; CDR3nt: TGTGCCAGCAGCAGGGCCGAGCTTTACGAGCAGTACTTC
j_gene: TRBJ2-7; v_gene: TRBV10-3; d_gene: -; abundance: -; CDR3aa: CAISAHREVEQYF; CDR3nt: TGTGCCATCAGTGCCCACAGGGAGGTCGAGCAGTACTTC
j_gene: TRBJ1-2; v_gene: TRBV6-4; d_gene: -; abundance: many; CDR3aa: CASSWGGYTF; CDR3nt: TGTGCCAGCAGTTGGGGTGGCTACACCTTC
j_gene: TRBJ2-7; v_gene: TRBV25-1; d_gene: -; abundance: -; CDR3aa: CASRTNTYEQYF; CDR3nt: TGTGCCAGCAGGACGAATACCTACGAGCAGTACTTC
j_gene: TRBJ2-6; v_gene: TRBV29-1; d_gene: -; abundance: -; CDR3aa: CSVEDLQGTGANVLTF; CDR3nt: TGCAGCGTTGAAGATCTTCAGGGTACTGGGGCCAACGTCCTGACTTTC
j_gene: TRBJ1-1; v_gene: TRBV7-8; d_gene: -; abundance: once; CDR3aa: CASSFNLGGNTEAFF; CDR3nt: TGTGCCAGCAGCTTCAACCTCGGGGGGAACACTGAAGCTTTCTTT
j_gene: TRBJ1-4; v_gene: TRBV19; d_gene: -; abundance: many; CDR3aa: CASSMMGARTNEKLFF; CDR3nt: TGTGCCAGTAGTATGATGGGGGCGAGGACTAATGAAAAACTGTTTTTT
j_gene: TRBJ1-6; v_gene: TRBV2; d_gene: TRBD1; abundance: -; CDR3aa: CASSVRQGASPLHF; CDR3nt: TGTGCCAGCAGTGTTAGACAGGGGGCTTCACCCCTCCACTTT
j_gene: TRBJ2-1; v_gene: TRBV11-2; d_gene: -; abundance: -; CDR3aa: CASRADRYSYNEQFF; CDR3nt: TGTGCCAGCAGAGCCGACAGATACTCCTACAATGAGCAGTTCTTC
j_gene: TRBJ1-1; v_gene: TRBV28; d_gene: -; abundance: many; CDR3aa: CASSLIAENTEAFF; CDR3nt: TGTGCCAGCAGTTTGATTGCCGAGAACACTGAAGCTTTCTTT
j_gene: TRBJ2-7; v_gene: TRBV20-1; d_gene: -; abundance: -; CDR3aa: CSASIQTGPYEQYF; CDR3nt: TGCAGTGCTAGCATCCAGACGGGCCCCTACGAGCAGTACTTC
j_gene: TRBJ2-6; v_gene: TRBV2; d_gene: TRBD1; abundance: -; CDR3aa: CASLSDRAGANVLTF; CDR3nt: TGTGCCAGCCTCAGTGACAGGGCTGGGGCCAACGTCCTGACTTTC
j_gene: TRBJ2-7; v_gene: TRBV6-2/TRBV6-3; d_gene: -; abundance: many; CDR3aa: CASSYESYEQYF; CDR3nt: TGTGCCAGCAGTTACGAGTCCTACGAGCAGTACTTC
j_gene: TRBJ2-1; v_gene: TRBV24-1; d_gene: TRBD1; abundance: -; CDR3aa: CATSDSGQGAVNEQFF; CDR3nt: TGTGCCACCAGTGATTCGGGACAGGGGGCAGTTAATGAGCAGTTCTTC
j_gene: TRBJ2-7; v_gene: TRBV29-1; d_gene: -; abundance: -; CDR3aa: CSVEDHRCYEQYF; CDR3nt: TGCAGCGTTGAAGATCACAGATGCTACGAGCAGTACTTC
j_gene: TRBJ2-3; v_gene: TRBV7-3; d_gene: -; abundance: -; CDR3aa: CASSSDPADTQYF; CDR3nt: TGTGCCAGCAGCTCCGACCCCGCAGATACGCAGTATTTT
j_gene: TRBJ1-3; v_gene: TRBV6-1; d_gene: -; abundance: few; CDR3aa: CASSPALRQQGNTIYF; CDR3nt: TGTGCCAGCAGCCCCGCGCTTCGACAACAGGGAAACACCATATATTTT
j_gene: TRBJ1-4; v_gene: TRBV7-8; d_gene: -; abundance: -; CDR3aa: CASSSPDGRLFF; CDR3nt: TGTGCCAGCAGCTCACCGGACGGACGTCTGTTTTTT
j_gene: TRBJ2-7; v_gene: TRBV14; d_gene: -; abundance: -; CDR3aa: CASSPRPGTGTYEQYF; CDR3nt: TGTGCCAGCAGCCCACGACCCGGGACCGGGACCTACGAGCAGTACTTC
j_gene: TRBJ1-5; v_gene: TRBV12-5; d_gene: TRBD1; abundance: -; CDR3aa: CASVLITGTVLGGQPQHF; CDR3nt: TGTGCTAGTGTTCTCATCACCGGGACAGTCCTTGGTGGGCAGCCCCAGCATTTT
j_gene: TRBJ2-1; v_gene: TRBV5-1; d_gene: TRBD1; abundance: few; CDR3aa: CASSTGQPYNEQFF; CDR3nt: TGCGCCAGCAGCACGGGACAGCCTTACAATGAGCAGTTCTTC
j_gene: TRBJ1-5; v_gene: TRBV12-3/TRBV12-4; d_gene: TRBD1; abundance: many; CDR3aa: CASSRTQGVNQPQHF; CDR3nt: TGTGCCAGCAGTCGCACCCAGGGGGTCAATCAGCCCCAGCATTTT
j_gene: TRBJ2-1; v_gene: TRBV15; d_gene: -; abundance: -; CDR3aa: CATSLRTFYNEQFF; CDR3nt: TGTGCCACCAGCCTTCGGACTTTCTACAATGAGCAGTTCTTC
j_gene: TRBJ2-4; v_gene: TRBV5-4; d_gene: TRBD2; abundance: -; CDR3aa: CASSPGLAGQINIQYF; CDR3nt: TGTGCCAGCAGCCCAGGACTAGCGGGCCAAATAAACATTCAGTACTTC
j_gene: TRBJ2-3; v_gene: TRBV19; d_gene: TRBD2; abundance: -; CDR3aa: CATAWGGTRTDTQYF; CDR3nt: TGTGCCACCGCCTGGGGAGGGACCCGCACAGATACGCAGTATTTT
j_gene: TRBJ1-1; v_gene: TRBV25-1; d_gene: -; abundance: -; CDR3aa: CASSVPGQNTEAFF; CDR3nt: TGTGCCAGCAGCGTTCCGGGACAGAACACTGAAGCTTTCTTT
j_gene: TRBJ1-1; v_gene: TRBV9; d_gene: -; abundance: many; CDR3aa: CASSVEGGASRGTEAFF; CDR3nt: TGTGCCAGCAGCGTAGAGGGGGGAGCTTCTCGCGGCACTGAAGCTTTCTTT
j_gene: TRBJ2-3; v_gene: TRBV4-3; d_gene: -; abundance: many; CDR3aa: CASSQQGLVADTQYF; CDR3nt: TGCGCCAGCAGCCAACAGGGACTGGTCGCAGATACGCAGTATTTT
j_gene: TRBJ1-5; v_gene: TRBV12-3/TRBV12-4; d_gene: -; abundance: -; CDR3aa: CASSFARQANQPQHF; CDR3nt: TGTGCCAGCAGTTTTGCCCGACAGGCAAATCAGCCCCAGCATTTT
j_gene: TRBJ1-1; v_gene: TRBV6-1; d_gene: -; abundance: many; CDR3aa: CASSEGRVEAFF; CDR3nt: TGTGCCAGCAGTGAAGGGAGGGTTGAAGCTTTCTTT
j_gene: TRBJ2-1; v_gene: TRBV5-8; d_gene: TRBD1; abundance: -; CDR3aa: CASSLARGRDEQFF; CDR3nt: TGTGCCAGCAGCTTGGCCAGGGGGCGGGATGAGCAGTTCTTC
j_gene: TRBJ2-7; v_gene: TRBV10-3; d_gene: -; abundance: few; CDR3aa: CAISEGYEQYF; CDR3nt: TGTGCCATCAGTGAGGGCTACGAGCAGTACTTC
j_gene: TRBJ2-5; v_gene: TRBV2; d_gene: TRBD1; abundance: -; CDR3aa: CASSRQGARETQYF; CDR3nt: TGTGCCAGCAGTCGACAGGGGGCGAGGGAGACCCAGTACTTC
j_gene: TRBJ1-2; v_gene: TRBV5-1; d_gene: -; abundance: many; CDR3aa: CASSPDGDYGYTF; CDR3nt: TGCGCCAGCAGCCCGGACGGGGATTATGGCTACACCTTC
j_gene: TRBJ1-1; v_gene: TRBV7-9; d_gene: -; abundance: -; CDR3aa: CASSYFDVEAFF; CDR3nt: TGTGCCAGCAGTTATTTCGACGTCGAAGCTTTCTTT
j_gene: TRBJ2-7; v_gene: TRBV20-1; d_gene: TRBD2; abundance: -; CDR3aa: CSARGTRNYEQYF; CDR3nt: TGCAGTGCTAGAGGGACTAGGAACTACGAGCAGTACTTC
j_gene: TRBJ1-5; v_gene: TRBV20-1; d_gene: -; abundance: many; CDR3aa: CSARDRRSISNQPQHF; CDR3nt: TGCAGTGCTAGAGATCGTAGATCCATTAGCAATCAGCCCCAGCATTTT
j_gene: TRBJ2-5; v_gene: TRBV15; d_gene: TRBD2; abundance: -; CDR3aa: CATSREKAGGLQETQYF; CDR3nt: TGTGCCACCAGCAGAGAAAAAGCGGGAGGGCTCCAAGAGACCCAGTACTTC
j_gene: TRBJ2-1; v_gene: TRBV5-1; d_gene: TRBD2; abundance: many; CDR3aa: CASSFLAGSDNEQFF; CDR3nt: TGCGCCAGCAGCTTTCTAGCGGGAAGCGACAATGAGCAGTTCTTC
j_gene: TRBJ2-5; v_gene: TRBV2; d_gene: TRBD1; abundance: few; CDR3aa: CASTKTGGRETQYF; CDR3nt: TGTGCCAGCACTAAGACAGGGGGCAGAGAGACCCAGTACTTC
j_gene: TRBJ2-3; v_gene: TRBV29-1; d_gene: TRBD1; abundance: -; CDR3aa: CSVAGTGGATDTQYF; CDR3nt: TGCAGCGTTGCGGGGACAGGGGGCGCGACAGATACGCAGTATTTT